The entry below describes one TCR beta chain. The sample is drawn from a study of control samples from healthy donors and cancer patients. Here immunoSEQ multiplex PCR was the method, and the copy in TCRdb shows in-frame clones only, minus some. This sample has some 110,000 clones, with more than 85% found just once. V dropped 1 base and J dropped 4 bases, with 5 bases sitting between them. The CDR3 contains 14 residues. From germline, CDR1 is LGHDT and CDR2 YNNKEL (reference sequence). Sequencing was done on a sample of blood. This chain links TRBV3-1 (or the pseudogene TRBV3-2) with TRBJ2-6, with no clear D. The TCR sequence derives from a man in his thirties or forties in good health. The chain's CDR3 is CASSQGTGANVLTF. CDR3 DNA: TGTGCCAGCAGCCAAGGTACCGGGGCCAACGTCCTGACTTTC.